This T cell receptor (beta chain) is from a study of T cell responses to AZD1222 COVID-19 vaccine. Findings and caveats of the study: Reportedly, nearly half of unique spike TCRs recognized epitopes outside B.1.351/B.1.1.7 mutations. The donors showed a predominance of white British ancestry and of females, with possible underestimation of clonal diversity. Recipients of two AZD1222 doses showed rising Spike-specific TCR breadth and depth.

The CDR3 totals 17 residues. V lost 4 bases, J lost 2 bases, and 7 bases stayed unmatched. Per germline, CDR1 LGHDT and CDR2 YNNKEL (reference sequence). Some clones are missing from TCRdb's copy, which holds only in-frame ones; the method was immunoSEQ multiplex PCR. Among about 160,000 clones listed, approximately 94% were seen once. Turning to this clone: As yet, its antigen is unknown.

V usage is TRBV3-1 (or the pseudogene TRBV3-2) and J usage is TRBJ2-2; 10 bases are a match to TRBD2. This clonotype was obtained from an adult in good health. Sequencing used peripheral blood, obtained on day 0 of AZD1222 vaccination. CDR3 loop: CASSRRTSGKNTGELFF. For the CDR3, the DNA is TGTGCCAGCAGCCGTAGGACTAGCGGTAAAAACACCGGGGAGCTGTTTTTT.